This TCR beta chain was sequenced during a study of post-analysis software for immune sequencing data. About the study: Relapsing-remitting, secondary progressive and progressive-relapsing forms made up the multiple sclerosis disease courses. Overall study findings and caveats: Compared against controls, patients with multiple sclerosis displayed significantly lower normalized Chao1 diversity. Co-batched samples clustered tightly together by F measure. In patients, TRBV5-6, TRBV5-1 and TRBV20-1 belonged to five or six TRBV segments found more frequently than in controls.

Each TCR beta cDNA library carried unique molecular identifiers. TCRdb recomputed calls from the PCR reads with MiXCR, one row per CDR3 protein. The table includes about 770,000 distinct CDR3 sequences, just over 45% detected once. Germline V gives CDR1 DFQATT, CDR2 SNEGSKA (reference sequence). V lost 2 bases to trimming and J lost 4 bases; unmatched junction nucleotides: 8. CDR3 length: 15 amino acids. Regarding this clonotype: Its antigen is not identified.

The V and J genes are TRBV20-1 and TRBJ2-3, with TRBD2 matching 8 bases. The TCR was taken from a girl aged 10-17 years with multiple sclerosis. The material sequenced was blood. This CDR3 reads CSARRSGSVADTQYF. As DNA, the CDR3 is TGCAGTGCTAGAAGAAGCGGGAGTGTCGCAGATACGCAGTATTTT.